This T cell receptor beta chain was sequenced in a study of blood T cell repertoires in COVID-19. Profiled with immunoSEQ multiplex PCR; TCRdb holds only in-frame clones, not every one. Of about 190,000 clones listed, 65% to 85% are singletons. This CDR3 region has 23 residues. Participants, about 18 to 90 years old, spanned about 26 US areas. Sequencing was carried out using PBMCs or T cells enriched from blood (not recorded which). This TCR was recovered from a woman in her thirties who had recovered from COVID-19. The V gene is TRBV21-1, the J gene TRBJ2-1; the D call of TRBD1 is as the table states it, not checked on the DNA. TRBV21-1 is reported as a pseudogene. The CDR3 nucleotides read TGTGCCAGCAGCTCTCAACCCTCAACCGGGACAGGGGTTCTGGGAGGGACATACAATGAGCAGTTCTTC. It encodes CASSSQPSTGTGVLGGTYNEQFF.